Presented here are 2 T cell receptor beta chains from one specimen sequenced in a study of shared clonotypes between healthy human individuals. Clones were read by immunoSEQ multiplex PCR, and TCRdb kept only the in-frame ones, dropping some. Counted here are about 820,000 clones, 90% to 95% occurring once; the ten biggest clones make up more than 20%. It was CD45RO-negative cells, positively selected for CCR7, that made up naive CD8 cells, with terminally differentiated effector memory CD45RA+ cells excluded. Sequences were obtained from naive CD8+ T cells sorted from blood. These receptors originate from a man between 25 and 39 years old in good health.

V usage is TRBV13 and J usage is TRBJ2-1, with TRBD2 identical over 12 bases. V was clipped by 0 bases and J by 0 bases; unmatched bases: 15. Germline values: CDR1 PRHDT, CDR2 FYEKMQ (reference sequence). The CDR3 has 22 residues. CDR3 DNA sequence: TGTGCCAGCAGCTTAGGACTAGCGGGAGGACCAAAATACTCTGTCTCCTACAATGAGCAGTTCTTC. Amino acids: CASSLGLAGGPKYSVSYNEQFF.

The V and J genes are TRBV5-1 and TRBJ1-2, with 9 bases aligning to TRBD1. Unmatched junction bases numbered 15, after V lost 4 bases and J lost 8 bases. The CDR3 sequence is 16 residues long. The V gene's germline CDR1 is SGHRS and CDR2 YFSETQ. The CDR3 sequence: CASSKDTGTGTIGYTF. DNA of the CDR3: TGCGCCAGCAGCAAGGACACCGGGACAGGGACCATCGGCTACACCTTC.